This T cell receptor beta chain was sequenced in a study of blood T cell repertoires in COVID-19. Overall study: The study drew acute and convalescent COVID-19 samples from the United States, Italy and Spain. PBMCs, B-cell-depleted T cells, or T cells were the source of the cDNA or gDNA that made up the material.

The V segment lost 5 bases and the J segment 3 bases; nucleotides outside the gene matches: 3. The CDR3 sequence is 15 residues long. Germline-derived CDR1 and CDR2 are LNHNV and YYDKDF (reference sequence). Regarding this clone: This same CDR3 is encoded by further DNA sequences in the sample.

Per the authors' pipeline: Amplification from reference gene primers served as the basis for estimated nucleated cell counts. Profiled with immunoSEQ multiplex PCR; TCRdb holds only in-frame clones, not every one. The V and J calls and the clone size are those of that table, but D and trimming were determined from the DNA. The sample lists fewer than 350,000 clones, around nine tenths seen once, with roughly 5% in the top ten. The clonotype originates from a man aged 40-49 years with acute or convalescent COVID-19. The V call is TRBV15, the J call TRBJ1-5; 11 nucleotides match TRBD1. Sequencing was performed on peripheral blood. CDR3 sequence (DNA): TGTGCCACCAGCCGGGACAGGGGGTCCAATCAGCCCCAGCATTTT. As protein: CATSRDRGSNQPQHF.